Following are 30 T cell receptor beta chains from one sample sequenced in a study of CD8 T cells in ankylosing spondylitis. TCRdb re-called the 5' RACE reads through MiXCR, storing one row per CDR3 protein. The data show 100,000 to 150,000 distinct CDR3 sequences, over 10% seen once. Sequencing was performed on blood, either unsorted or a sorted T cell fraction (not recorded which). These receptors all stem from a female donor with ankylosing spondylitis or in good health (not recorded which).

This clonotype was found many times. The chain combines TRBV7-2 with TRBJ2-7; D unclear. CDR1 SGHTA and CDR2 FQGNSA come from the germline V gene. This CDR3 is built from 13 residues. V was trimmed by 3 bases and J by 5 bases, leaving 11 bases between them. CDR3 loop: CASSFLMMDEQYF. The CDR3 region has the DNA TGTGCCAGCAGCTTCCTTATGATGGACGAGCAGTACTTC.

This clonotype was found many times. The rearrangement links TRBV6-5 to TRBJ1-1; D is unclear. CDR1 is MNHEY, CDR2 SVGAGI, per germline. The CDR3 consists of 13 residues. Trimming stripped 2 bases from V and 1 base from J, with 5 bases between. The CDR3 reads CASSYGSNTEAFF. CDR3 coding DNA: TGTGCCAGCAGTTACGGATCGAACACTGAAGCTTTCTTT.

This clonotype was seen many times. The chain employs TRBV5-6 and TRBJ1-5, with 7 bases matching TRBD1. The junction had 11 bases not matched to a gene; V was cut back by 4 bases and J by 7 bases. Germline values: CDR1 SGHDT, CDR2 YYEEEE. The CDR3 has 15 residues. The CDR3 sequence is CASSARAQGRQPQHF. The CDR3 region has the DNA TGTGCCAGCAGCGCCCGAGCACAGGGGAGGCAGCCCCAGCATTTT.

The table lists this clonotype with many counts. The chain joins TRBV6-5 to TRBJ1-1; D is ambiguous. CDR1 is MNHEY and CDR2 is SVGAGI in the germline V gene. Trimming removed 0 bases from V and 3 bases from J, with 11 bases in between. This CDR3 has 15 amino acids. CDR3 nucleotide sequence: TGTGCCAGCAGTTACTCGAGCTTGGGTTACACTGAAGCTTTCTTT. It is translated as CASSYSSLGYTEAFF.

This clonotype showed up many times. CDR3 region: CASSRGLSTDTQYF. In DNA, the CDR3 is TGTGCCAGCAGTCGAGGCCTTAGCACAGATACGCAGTATTTT. The rearrangement joins TRBV6-2 or TRBV6-3 to TRBJ2-3; no definite D call. CDR3 length equals 14 residues. Looked up from germline, CDR1 is MNHEY and CDR2 is SVGEGT. The V and J ends lost 5 bases and 0 bases respectively, with 9 bases between them.

This clonotype has at least ten counts. The chain has TRBV2 and TRBJ1-2; 7 nucleotides align to TRBD1. V was clipped by 8 bases and J by 4 bases; unmatched bases: 4. Germline V lookup: CDR1 SNHLY, CDR2 FYNNEI. This CDR3 is built from 12 residues. CDR3 loop: CASSDRSYGYTF. CDR3 DNA: TGTGCCAGCTCGGACAGGAGCTATGGCTACACCTTC. The whole variable domain, filled in from reference TRBV2 and TRBJ1-2, reads EPEVTQTPSHQVTQMGQEVILRCVPISNHLYFYWYRQILGQKVEFLVSFYNNEISEKSEIFDDQFSVERPDGSNFTLKIRSTKLEDSAMYFCASSDRSYGYTFGSGTRLTVV.

This clonotype was counted at least ten times. The chain has TRBV5-6 and TRBJ1-5; TRBD1 might be the D (5 bases). The germline V gene encodes CDR1 SGHDT and CDR2 YYEEEE. The length of the CDR3 is 17 residues. Trimming stripped 3 bases from V and 2 bases from J, with 18 bases between. In nucleotides, the CDR3 is TGTGCCAGCAGCTCCTTGGGTTCTAGGGGTGGCAATCAGCCCCAGCATTTT. The encoded protein is CASSSLGSRGGNQPQHF. Based on the CDR3 plus reference TRBV5-6 and TRBJ1-5, the full variable domain is DAGVTQSPTHLIKTRGQQVTLRCSPKSGHDTVSWYQQALGQGPQFIFQYYEEEERQRGNFPDRFSGHQFPNYSSELNVNALLLGDSALYLCASSSLGSRGGNQPQHFGDGTRLSIL.

This clonotype has at least ten counts. The J gene is TRBJ2-7, the V gene TRBV5-1, with D hard to call. CDR3 size: 17 residues. In germline, CDR1 is SGHRS, CDR2 YFSETQ. Trimming stripped 0 bases from V and 0 bases from J, with 16 bases between. The CDR3 loop reads CASSLAPMADNSYEQYF. CDR3 nucleotide sequence: TGCGCCAGCAGCTTGGCCCCTATGGCGGATAACTCCTACGAGCAGTACTTC.

Ten or more counts support this clonotype. This sequence joins TRBV28 and TRBJ2-1; 7 positions match TRBD1. The CDR3 covers 16 residues. Germline values: CDR1 MDHEN, CDR2 SYDVKM. V lost 6 bases, J lost 2 bases, and 10 bases stayed unmatched. The CDR3 sequence: CASRNRGGGPYNEQFF. The CDR3 region has the DNA TGTGCCAGCAGAAACAGGGGTGGTGGCCCCTACAATGAGCAGTTCTTC.

This sequence joins TRBV3-1 and TRBJ2-1; D gene uncertain. Germline-derived CDR1 and CDR2 are LGHDT and YNNKEL (reference sequence). The CDR3 consists of 13 residues. V dropped 1 base and J dropped 6 bases, with 7 bases sitting between them. CDR3 nucleotides: TGTGCCAGCAGCCAAGTCGGGTCCAATGAGCAGTTCTTC. This sequence encodes CASSQVGSNEQFF.

This clonotype was found many times. This chain links TRBV20-1 with TRBJ1-3; no definite D call. V was trimmed by 3 bases and J by 6 bases, leaving 21 bases between them. The CDR3 has 16 residues. Germline CDR1 is DFQATT and CDR2 is SNEGSKA (reference sequence). CDR3 bases: TGCAGTGCTAGGCCCCCCGGGGTAGTGGGTGAAAACACCATATATTTT. This encodes CSARPPGVVGENTIYF.

The V and J genes are TRBV11-2 and TRBJ2-3; a possible D gene is TRBD2 (6 bases). Germline loops: CDR1 SGHAT, CDR2 FQNNGV. CDR3 length: 15 residues. V was trimmed by 5 bases and J by 2 bases, leaving 14 bases between them. The CDR3 here is CASSDWGVHTDTQYF. DNA of the CDR3: TGTGCCAGCAGCGACTGGGGGGTGCACACAGATACGCAGTATTTT.

The table lists this clonotype with many counts. The rearrangement links TRBV4-1 to TRBJ2-7; D gene unclear. Germline V lookup: CDR1 MGHRA, CDR2 YSYEKL. The V end lost 5 bases, the J end lost 3 bases, and 11 bases lay between the germline ends. This CDR3 is 13 amino acids long. In nucleotides, the CDR3 is TGCGCCAGCAGCAGGTCGATCTACTACGAGCAGTACTTC. Protein: CASSRSIYYEQYF.

There are many counts of this clonotype. This chain links TRBV15 with TRBJ2-3; D tentatively reads TRBD1 or TRBD2 (5 bases each). V was cut by 0 bases and J by 4 bases, with 11 bases left in between. The germline CDR1 and CDR2 sequences are LNHNV and YYDKDF (reference sequence). CDR3 length: 15 residues. This CDR3 reads CATSRDPRDPDTQYF. In nucleotides, the CDR3 is TGTGCCACCAGCAGAGACCCCAGGGACCCAGATACGCAGTATTTT.

The rearrangement uses TRBV5-1 and TRBJ2-2; 13 bases line up with TRBD2. In germline, CDR1 is SGHRS, CDR2 YFSETQ. The CDR3 totals 16 residues. Trimming removed 8 bases from V and 3 bases from J; junction bases left unmatched: 7. DNA for the CDR3: TGCGCCAGTTCTACTAGCGGGAGGGCCGACACCGGGGAGCTGTTTTTT. It specifies CASSTSGRADTGELFF.

This clonotype has at least ten counts. The V gene is TRBV12-3 or TRBV12-4, the J gene TRBJ2-7; TRBD2 matches at 11 bases. V lost 5 bases, J lost 7 bases, and 10 bases stayed unmatched. There are 15 residues in the CDR3. As DNA, the CDR3 is TGTGCCAGCAGTCCCAGAGGACTAGCGGGTGGGGAGCAGTACTTC. The encoded protein is CASSPRGLAGGEQYF.

This clonotype was seen repeatedly, ten times or more. This chain joins TRBV27 and TRBJ1-2; possible D gene TRBD1, 6 bases. The CDR3 extends over 15 amino acids. V lost 3 bases and J 8 bases, leaving 19 bases between the germline ends. Germline-derived CDR1 and CDR2 are MNHEY and SMNVEV (reference sequence). The CDR3 spells CASSFSTGASRGYTF. Written as DNA, the CDR3 is TGTGCCAGCAGTTTTTCGACAGGAGCTTCGCGAGGCTACACCTTC.

This clonotype occurred many times. This chain connects TRBV7-2 to TRBJ2-3; no firm D call. V was clipped by 3 bases and J by 10 bases, with 11 bases between them. Germline CDR1 is SGHTA and CDR2 is FQGNSA. The CDR3 is made up of 12 amino acids. The CDR3 region has the DNA TGTGCCAGCAGCTTCGCCCCCGAGGCGCAGTATTTT. It specifies CASSFAPEAQYF.

The chain uses TRBV3-1 and TRBJ1-2; TRBD1 agrees at 11 bases. The germline gives CDR1 LGHDT, CDR2 YNNKEL (reference sequence). The CDR3 extends over 14 amino acids. The V and J ends lost 1 base and 7 bases, in that order; junction bases with no gene match: 2. The CDR3 is CASSQGTGGAGYTF. CDR3 nucleotide sequence: TGTGCCAGCAGCCAAGGGACAGGGGGCGCTGGCTACACCTTC. Full variable domain (missing parts from reference TRBV3-1 and TRBJ1-2): DTAVSQTPKYLVTQMGNDKSIKCEQNLGHDTMYWYKQDSKKFLKIMFSYNNKELIINETVPNRFSPKSPDKAHLNLHINSLELGDSAVYFCASSQGTGGAGYTFGSGTRLTVV.

Ten or more counts support this clonotype. This chain links TRBV25-1 with TRBJ2-7; D call uncertain. Germline V CDR1 and CDR2: MGHDK, SYGVNS. Deletions cut 6 bases from V and 2 bases from J, with 17 bases between. CDR3 size: 15 residues. The CDR3 region has the DNA TGTGCCAGCAGGAGGTCCGCTGGACGAACCTACGAGCAGTACTTC. It is translated as CASRRSAGRTYEQYF.

This clonotype was detected only a few times. The chain uses TRBV4-1 and TRBJ2-7; D possibly matches TRBD1 or TRBD2 (5 bases each). V lost 3 bases and J 4 bases, leaving 13 bases between the germline ends. Germline CDR1 MGHRA, CDR2 YSYEKL. CDR3 length equals 14 residues. The DNA for the CDR3 is TGCGCCAGCAGCCATGTGGGGACGGGGTACGAGCAGTACTTC. Its translation: CASSHVGTGYEQYF.

This clonotype was detected ten times or more. V gene TRBV19 combines with J gene TRBJ1-1, with D unclear. Trimming stripped 3 bases from V and 1 base from J, with 3 bases between. CDR1 is LNHDA, CDR2 SQIVND, per germline (reference sequence). This CDR3 spans 12 amino acids. CDR3 bases: TGTGCCAGTAGTATGGAGAACACTGAAGCTTTCTTT. This translates into CASSMENTEAFF.

This clonotype has a count of ten or more. J is TRBJ2-6 and V is TRBV20-1; D not certain. Germline CDR1 reads DFQATT; CDR2 reads SNEGSKA (reference sequence). The CDR3 contains 14 residues. V gave up 5 bases and J gave up 0 bases, with 8 bases separating them. CDR3: CSAQTNSGANVLTF. The CDR3, as DNA: TGCAGTGCTCAAACGAACTCTGGGGCCAACGTCCTGACTTTC.

This clonotype was found many times. The chain carries TRBV29-1 and TRBJ1-2, with a weak D call TRBD1 (5 bases). CDR1 is SQVTM, CDR2 ANQGSEA, per germline. The CDR3 sequence is 12 residues long. Trimming cost V 3 bases and J 2 bases, with 7 bases left between them. The CDR3 DNA is TGCAGCGTTGATGGACACAACTATGGCTACACCTTC. This translates into CSVDGHNYGYTF.

This clonotype has a count of ten or more. This chain connects TRBV7-2 to TRBJ2-5; D remains ambiguous. V was shortened by 0 bases and J by 5 bases, with 13 bases between the two germline ends. The V gene's germline CDR1 is SGHTA and CDR2 FQGNSA. CDR3 size: 15 residues. The CDR3 DNA is TGTGCCAGCAGCTTAGCCTGGTCCCGATTTGAGACCCAGTACTTC. Translating gives CASSLAWSRFETQYF.

The table lists this clonotype with many counts. V gene TRBV12-3 or TRBV12-4 combines with J gene TRBJ2-2; D unresolved. Trimming took off 7 bases at V and 5 bases at J, with 14 bases between the two ends. This CDR3 region has 14 residues. For the CDR3, the DNA is TGTGCCAGCACCCCGGACGGATCTACCGGGGAGCTGTTTTTT. As protein: CASTPDGSTGELFF.

The V and J genes are TRBV19 and TRBJ2-6, with TRBD1 matching over 8 bases. The germline V gene has CDR1 LNHDA and CDR2 SQIVND (reference sequence). The V and J ends lost 2 bases and 2 bases, in that order; junction bases with no gene match: 2. CDR3 size: 16 residues. The CDR3: CASSIQGAAGANVLTF. The CDR3 DNA reads TGTGCCAGTAGTATACAGGGGGCTGCTGGGGCCAACGTCCTGACTTTC.

This clonotype was counted ten times or more. The chain has TRBV11-1 and TRBJ2-1; TRBD2 matches 11 bases. Germline-derived CDR1 and CDR2 are SGHAT and FQDESV (reference sequence). J was trimmed by 7 bases and V by 3 bases; bases with no gene match: 11. This CDR3 is 17 amino acids long. The CDR3 nucleotides read TGTGCCAGCAGCTTTACTCGTAGCGGGAGGGCCGCAAATGAGCAGTTCTTC. Amino acid sequence: CASSFTRSGRAANEQFF.

This clonotype was detected ten times or more. The genes are TRBV5-4 and TRBJ1-2, with a possible D match to TRBD1 (6 bases). In germline, CDR1 is SGHNT, CDR2 YYREEE (reference sequence). CDR3 length: 12 residues. V was shortened by 2 bases and J by 11 bases, with 13 bases between the two germline ends. The CDR3 is CASSFGGTGYTF. The CDR3 coding sequence is TGTGCCAGCAGCTTTGGGGGCACAGGGTACACCTTC.

This clonotype was seen ten or more times. This CDR3 is CASRAVYEQYF. The CDR3 DNA reads as TGCGCCAGCAGGGCGGTGTACGAGCAGTACTTC. This chain links TRBV10-2 with TRBJ2-7; no definite D call. The CDR3 spans 11 residues. V lost 6 bases and J 4 bases, leaving 7 bases between the germline ends. The germline V gene encodes CDR1 WSHSY and CDR2 SAAADI.